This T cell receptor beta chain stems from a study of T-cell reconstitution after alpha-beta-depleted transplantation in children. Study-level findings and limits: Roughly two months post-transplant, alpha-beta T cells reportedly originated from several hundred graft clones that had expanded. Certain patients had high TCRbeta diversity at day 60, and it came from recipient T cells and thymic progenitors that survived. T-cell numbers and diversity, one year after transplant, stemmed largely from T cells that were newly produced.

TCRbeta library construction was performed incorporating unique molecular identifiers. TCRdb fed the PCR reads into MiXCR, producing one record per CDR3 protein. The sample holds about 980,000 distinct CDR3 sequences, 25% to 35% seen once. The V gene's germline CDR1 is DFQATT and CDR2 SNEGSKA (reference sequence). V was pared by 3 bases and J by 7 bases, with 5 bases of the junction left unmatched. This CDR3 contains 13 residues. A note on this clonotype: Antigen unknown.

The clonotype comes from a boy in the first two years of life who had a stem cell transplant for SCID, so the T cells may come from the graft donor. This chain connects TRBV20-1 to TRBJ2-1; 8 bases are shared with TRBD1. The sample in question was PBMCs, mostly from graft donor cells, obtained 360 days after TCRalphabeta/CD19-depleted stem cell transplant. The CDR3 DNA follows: TGCAGTGCTAGGGATACAGGGGGTAATGAGCAGTTCTTC. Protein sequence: CSARDTGGNEQFF.